This T cell receptor beta chain appears in the sequencing data of a study of T cell changes during pregnancy in multiple sclerosis. Clones were read by immunoSEQ multiplex PCR, and TCRdb kept only the in-frame ones, dropping some. The repertoire consists of tens of thousands of clones, with almost 95% occurring once and the leading ten covering roughly 0.35%. Per germline, CDR1 SQVTM and CDR2 ANQGSEA. The CDR3 has 14 residues. Trimming took 3 bases from V and 1 from J, leaving 10 bases between them. The V and J genes are TRBV29-1 and TRBJ2-1, with unresolved D. The source is a female donor with multiple sclerosis, enrolled in a pregnancy study. The sequencing here drew on CD4+ T cells from peripheral blood mononuclear cells, taken after pregnancy. The CDR3 protein is CSVEGPGSYNEQFF. CDR3 coding DNA: TGCAGCGTTGAGGGCCCCGGTTCCTACAATGAGCAGTTCTTC.